This T cell receptor (beta chain) emerged from a study of blood T cell repertoires in COVID-19. The CDR3 covers 17 residues. CDR1 is SGHTA and CDR2 is FQGNSA in the germline V gene. V dropped 1 base and J dropped 0; count of bases not matched to a gene: 8. Clones were sequenced by immunoSEQ multiplex PCR, and TCRdb holds only the in-frame ones, with some missing. The sample records around 71,000 clones, approximately 85% being singletons. The V gene is TRBV7-2, the J gene TRBJ1-2; 7 bases align to TRBD1. The sequence came from a man aged 80 or over with acute or convalescent COVID-19. Sequencing was done on a sample of peripheral blood. The chain's CDR3 is CASSLGAAGTANYGYTF. The CDR3 DNA reads as TGTGCCAGCAGCTTAGGGGCTGCTGGGACAGCTAACTATGGCTACACCTTC.